Reported below is one TCR beta chain. The antigen it recognizes is unknown. Base qualities are not recorded, but no much larger clone differs from it by a single base. V is trimmed back by 4 bases and J by 8 bases, and the junction contains 15 bases that no gene match accounts for. The germline V gene supplies CDR1 SGHRS and CDR2 YFSETQ. Including cysteine and phenylalanine, the CDR3 has 16 amino acids. Solely the CDR3 DNA is kept, with 48 bases framed from the first base. Using the deep immunoSEQ assay, multiplex PCR amplified TCR CDR3 regions from genomic DNA. Genomic DNA extracted from each cell subset was distributed evenly over all wells of several immunoSEQ 96-well plates, and each plate served as one replicate. For sorted subsets, approximately 200 ng of genomic DNA, equivalent to about 30,000 T cell genomes, went into each replicate PCR. The purified libraries were quantified using a Qubit 3.0 fluorometer, sized with a Bioanalyzer 2100, and then quantified again using the KAPA Library Quantification kit. A separate single-read 150-cycle Illumina NextSeq 550 flow cell was used to sequence each immunoSEQ 96-well plate. In the source study's methods: The immunoSEQ output contained only junctional sequences without quality scores, so filtering could not match that applied to full-length reads. To assign V/J genes and CDR3, sequences were annotated using PyIR, a Python wrapper for IgBLAST v1.9, with IMGT germline references. Reads were removed for weak V/J assignments (E-value above 1e-6), missing CDR3, stop codons, out-of-frame junctions, or ambiguous translated residues. V3J clonotypes were defined by identical inferred V gene, J gene, and CDR3 amino acid sequence. Percentage overlap between repertoires was computed as shared unique clonotypes divided by the size of the smaller repertoire. Richness of each repertoire was evaluated using RTK rarefaction, the Chao1 estimator, and Recon v2.1 estimates of unobserved clonotypes. OLGA was used to compute generation probabilities for all TCRbeta clonotypes that the gDNA method yielded from a handful of donors. TCRdb's version of the immuneACCESS table is confined to in-frame rearrangements and falls short of the full clone set. An unresolved V gene accounts for under half of the shortfall where checked; the remainder is of unknown origin. V and J calls and clone size come straight from that table; D and trimming were deduced from the DNA. The sample contains 90,000 to 130,000 clones, approximately 70% of them found a single time. The leading ten clones occupy around 25% of the sample.

The sample belongs to a study of shared clonotypes between healthy human individuals (dated by TCRdb to about 2020). For the wider study: A few men and two women, aged 18 to 49 years, made up the cohort. For each donor, CD4 naive and CD4 memory were each given three plates, CD8 naive was given two plates, and CD8 memory was given one plate. To estimate repertoire size and how much clonotype sharing occurs between individuals, the study deeply sequenced the blood TCR repertoires of five healthy adults. Libraries were prepared and TCR repertoires were sequenced by different laboratories using diverse techniques, in order to increase sequencing depth and limit assay-specific biases. Each donor's leukapheresis produced roughly between roughly 0.85 and 10 billion PBMCs.

Healthy HIV-negative adults with no recently reported acute infections or vaccinations were included as donors. Every donor was a Caucasian adult residing in Nashville, Tennessee, USA. CD8 memory samples combined magnetically selected CD45RO+ cells with CCR7-negative CD45RA+ effector memory (TemRA) cells. Blood was collected by leukapheresis, and PBMCs were isolated by Ficoll-Histopaque density gradient centrifugation and then cryopreserved in liquid nitrogen vapor phase. Analytical flow cytometry was used to check the purity and quantity of each magnetically sorted T cell population. Genomic DNA was isolated from every sorted fraction and measured by UV absorbance on a Nanodrop 2000c. Study-wide conclusions, independent of this receptor: Roughly 5.2% of naive CD4, 3% to 4% of naive CD8, roughly 2.5% of memory CD4, and around 0.4% of memory CD8 clonotypes were shared across a few donors. Pairwise subsampling indicated that sequencing depth was expected to affect the degree of clonotype sharing among donors. Sampling was restricted to blood, and TCR repertoires in tissue are likely to differ from TCR repertoires in blood. Compared with non-shared clonotypes, clonotypes shared by all four sorted-subset donors had higher generation probabilities. Incomplete sequencing was indicated by rarefaction of sorted-subset datasets, despite the large sequencing depth. Larger estimated clonotype richness was generally found for naive subsets than for memory subsets. The small number of donors limited the genetic and exposure-history diversity represented.

The V and J genes are TRBV5-1 and TRBJ2-1, with 7 bases matching TRBD2. Specimen: memory CD8+ T cells sorted from blood. The intended sense of this specimen's cell subset or site label: CD45RO+ cells pooled with CCR7-negative TemRA cells. This receptor was identified in a woman aged 25 to 39 in good health. The CDR3 protein: CASSPGAGAWFDEQFF. The nucleotide sequence reads TGCGCCAGCAGCCCCGGGGCGGGAGCATGGTTCGATGAGCAGTTCTTC.